Listed here are 3 T cell receptor beta chains from one sample, sequenced in a study of cytomegalovirus exposure and HLA in healthy donors. It was with 60 Vbeta and 13 Jbeta primers that the PCR ran. Assay used: immunoSEQ multiplex PCR; TCRdb lists only in-frame clones, some missing. The sample carries about 260,000 clones, roughly 81% recorded once. The sequencing input was PBMCs. These receptor sequences come from a middle-aged woman in good health and CMV-seropositive.

This sequence joins TRBV10-3 and TRBJ2-3; 8 bases are a match to TRBD2. The germline V gene has CDR1 ENHRY and CDR2 SYGVKD. The CDR3 length is 14 residues. V shed 4 bases, J shed 2 bases, and the junction held 2 bases outside the gene matches. The CDR3 loop is CAISGTSLTDTQYF. For the CDR3, the DNA is TGTGCCATCAGTGGGACTAGCCTCACAGATACGCAGTATTTT.

DNA of the CDR3: TGTGCCAGCAGTTTATGGAGTGCAACTAATGAAAAACTGTTTTTT. It specifies CASSLWSATNEKLFF. The chain employs TRBV27 and TRBJ1-4; D is undetermined. Germline loops: CDR1 MNHEY, CDR2 SMNVEV (reference sequence). Trimming stripped 1 base from V and 0 bases from J, with 6 bases between. The CDR3 covers 15 residues.

A single count supports this clone. The chain couples TRBV30 to TRBJ2-1; TRBD1 matches at 9 bases. The CDR3 covers 15 residues. V was clipped by 2 bases and J by 3 bases; unmatched bases: 5. Germline CDR1 GTSNPN, CDR2 SVGIG (reference sequence). The CDR3 reads CAWSLLDRGYNEQFF. The CDR3 region has the DNA TGTGCCTGGAGTCTCCTGGACAGGGGCTACAATGAGCAGTTCTTC.